These T cell receptor beta chains were read from a single sample in a study of cytomegalovirus exposure and HLA in healthy donors. Here immunoSEQ multiplex PCR was the method, and the copy in TCRdb shows in-frame clones only, minus some. The profile covers about 160,000 clones, with more than 80% appearing a single time and 6% to 9% taken by the ten largest. The sequencing sample was made of PBMCs. The receptors derive from a woman aged 30 to 39 in good health and CMV-seropositive. The CDR3 runs from the conserved cysteine through the conserved F or W. The D gene is left open where the match is weak. Rows give clone size only sometimes, using once, few, many, or a class for an expanded clone.

TRBJ1-5,NA,NA,TRBV7-2,TGTGCCAGCAGCCAGAGGGGGGGGGATCAGCCCCAGCATTTT,CASSQRGGDQPQHF
TRBJ1-1,NA,NA,TRBV7-8,TGTGCCAGCAGCTTCCTGAGATCTCGAGGAACTGAAGCTTTCTTT,CASSFLRSRGTEAFF
TRBJ1-5,TRBD1,NA,TRBV6-1,TGTGCCAGCACCGGGACAGGGGGAGAGCCCCAGCATTTT,CASTGTGGEPQHF
TRBJ2-5,TRBD1,NA,TRBV12-5,TGTGCTAGTGGTTTGACCCGGACAGGTGAAGAGACCCAGTACTTC,CASGLTRTGEETQYF
TRBJ1-1,NA,NA,TRBV5-5,TGTGCCAGCAGCTTTAGGGGAGGTTTAAACACTGAAGCTTTCTTT,CASSFRGGLNTEAFF
TRBJ1-5,TRBD1,once,TRBV6-1,TGTGCCAGCAGTCTCGGACAGGGGAACGGCCAGCCCCAGCATTTT,CASSLGQGNGQPQHF
TRBJ1-4,NA,NA,TRBV6-5,TGTGCCAGCAGGCAAGGAGCTTTTTATGAAAAACTGTTTTTT,CASRQGAFYEKLFF
TRBJ2-3,TRBD2,NA,TRBV5-5,TGTGCCAGCAGCACAGACTTAGCGGGGGGGGGCACAGATACGCAGTATTTT,CASSTDLAGGGTDTQYF
TRBJ2-2,TRBD2,NA,TRBV2,TGTGCCAGCACTAGCGGGGGTAACACCGGGGAGCTGTTTTTT,CASTSGGNTGELFF
TRBJ1-3,NA,NA,TRBV5-5,TGTGCCAGCAGCCGAGACAGCCTCCTCTCTGGAAACACCATATATTTT,CASSRDSLLSGNTIYF
TRBJ1-5,NA,NA,TRBV6-1,TGTGCCAGCAGTGAACAGGGGCTTGGCAATCAGCCCCAGCATTTT,CASSEQGLGNQPQHF
TRBJ2-7,NA,NA,TRBV5-4,TGTGCCAGCAGTTCCAGCTCCTACGAGCAGTACTTC,CASSSSSYEQYF
TRBJ1-5,NA,NA,TRBV19,TGTGCCAGTAGGGGCAGGTCCAATCAGCCCCAGCATTTT,CASRGRSNQPQHF
TRBJ1-2,TRBD1,NA,TRBV27,TGTGCCAGCAGGGGGGGACAGAACTATGGCTACACCTTC,CASRGGQNYGYTF
TRBJ1-1,NA,NA,TRBV20-1,TGCAGTGCTGGCCGACAGCCTGAAGCTTTCTTT,CSAGRQPEAFF
TRBJ2-1,TRBD2,NA,TRBV7-8,TGTGCCAGCAGCTCGGGGGGGTTATACAATGAGCAGTTCTTC,CASSSGGLYNEQFF
TRBJ2-5,NA,few,TRBV18,TGTGCCAGCTCACCTATACAGAAACCTAAAGAGACCCAGTACTTC,CASSPIQKPKETQYF
TRBJ1-6,NA,NA,TRBV4-3,TGCGCCAGCAGCCAAGGACCACGACTTCCCCTCCACTTT,CASSQGPRLPLHF
TRBJ2-7,NA,NA,TRBV6-1,TGTGCCAGCAGTGAAGGGGGGATAGCGGTCCGCGAGCAGTACTTC,CASSEGGIAVREQYF
TRBJ1-1,NA,NA,TRBV7-2,TGTGCCAGCAGCTTAAACAGGGTCGAGGAAGCTTTCTTT,CASSLNRVEEAFF
TRBJ1-3,NA,NA,TRBV28,TGTGCCAGCACCGGTGGGGCAGCTGGAAACACCATATATTTT,CASTGGAAGNTIYF
TRBJ1-1,TRBD1,NA,TRBV6-5,TGTGCCAGCAGAGCACAGGGGGCCGGCACTGAAGCTTTCTTT,CASRAQGAGTEAFF
TRBJ2-5,TRBD2,NA,TRBV5-1,TGCGCCAGCAGCTCCTATTCGACTTGGGAACGACTAGCGGACCAAGAGACCCAGTACTTC,CASSSYSTWERLADQETQYF
TRBJ2-7,NA,NA,TRBV20-1,TGCAGTGCGAAAGTGCCGGGGGAGCAGTACTTC,CSAKVPGEQYF
TRBJ2-2,NA,NA,TRBV7-9,TGTGCCAGCAGCCAATCGAACACCGGGGAGCTGTTTTTT,CASSQSNTGELFF
TRBJ1-1,NA,NA,TRBV25-1,TGTGCCAGCAGTGAAGGAGGGAGGGCGGGCACTGAAGCTTTCTTT,CASSEGGRAGTEAFF
TRBJ1-3,TRBD1,NA,TRBV29-1,TGCAGCGTTGCGGTGGCAGGGGGACCTGGAAACACCATATATTTT,CSVAVAGGPGNTIYF
TRBJ2-1,TRBD2,few,TRBV28,TGTGCCAGCAGTCAGACTAGCGGGGGGTTCTATGAGCAGTTCTTC,CASSQTSGGFYEQFF
TRBJ1-3,NA,once,TRBV18,TGTGCCAGCTCACCTAGGCTAGAGGACACCATATATTTT,CASSPRLEDTIYF
TRBJ1-1,TRBD1,NA,TRBV28,TGTGCCAGCTGGAAGGACAGGGGGCGTTTTGGTGAAGCTTTCTTT,CASWKDRGRFGEAFF
TRBJ2-1,NA,NA,TRBV4-1,TGCGCCAGCAGCCTAGGAGGCCAGCGGTACTACAATGAGCAGTTCTTC,CASSLGGQRYYNEQFF
TRBJ1-1,NA,NA,TRBV5-4,TGTGCCAGCAGCTTGTCTCTTCAGGCAGAGAACCCCCTCACTGAAGCTTTCTTT,CASSLSLQAENPLTEAFF
TRBJ2-7,TRBD1,NA,TRBV19,TGTGCCAGTAGAGATCCGGGACAGGCTCTCTACGAGCAGTACTTC,CASRDPGQALYEQYF
TRBJ2-1,NA,NA,TRBV4-3,TGCGCCAGCAGCCAAGACCCAAAGGGGGAGTACAATGAGCAGTTCTTC,CASSQDPKGEYNEQFF
TRBJ2-3,TRBD2,NA,TRBV7-3,TGTGCCAGCAGCTCCCGGGCCCTAGCGGGCACAGATACGCAGTATTTT,CASSSRALAGTDTQYF
TRBJ1-2,NA,NA,TRBV27,TGTGCCAGCAGTAGGGGATTTAACTATGGCTACACCTTC,CASSRGFNYGYTF
TRBJ2-1,TRBD2,NA,TRBV4-2,TGTGCCAGCAGCCAAGATGGGACTAGAAACAATGAGCAGTTCTTC,CASSQDGTRNNEQFF
TRBJ2-5,TRBD2,NA,TRBV5-4,TGTGCCAGCAGCTTGGGGGGGGGTCGAGAGACCCAGTACTTC,CASSLGGGRETQYF
TRBJ1-2,NA,NA,TRBV7-2,TGTGCCAGCAGCGCTAGTCAGGGCAACTATGGCTACACCTTC,CASSASQGNYGYTF
TRBJ2-7,TRBD2,NA,TRBV9,TGTGCCAGCAGCGTAGCGGGGGGGATTTCCTACGAGCAGTACTTC,CASSVAGGISYEQYF
TRBJ2-3,TRBD1,NA,TRBV19,TGTGCCAGTAGTCCGGACAGGGAAGGGGCAGATACGCAGTATTTT,CASSPDREGADTQYF
TRBJ1-1,NA,NA,TRBV6-6,TGTGCCAGCAGTTCCGGGAGAACTGAAGCTTTCTTT,CASSSGRTEAFF
TRBJ1-5,TRBD1,few,TRBV5-1,TGCGCCAGCAGCCTAGGACCACAGGGGAATCAGCCCCAGCATTTT,CASSLGPQGNQPQHF
TRBJ2-7,TRBD1,NA,TRBV28,TGTGCCAGCAGGACAGGGGGCTGGCGCTTTTCCTACGAGCAGTACTTC,CASRTGGWRFSYEQYF
TRBJ2-2,NA,NA,TRBV12-5,TGTGCTAGTGGTTTGGCTTACAGGGAACCCGGGGAGCTGTTTTTT,CASGLAYREPGELFF
TRBJ1-5,NA,NA,TRBV19,TGTGCCAGTAGTATAGATCGAGGATACAATCAGCCCCAGCATTTT,CASSIDRGYNQPQHF
TRBJ2-3,NA,NA,TRBV12-5,TGTGCTAGTGGTTCCGCAGGGCCAGATACGCAGTATTTT,CASGSAGPDTQYF
TRBJ1-6,TRBD1,NA,TRBV19,TGTGCCAGTAGAGGACAGGGAGATTCACCCCTCCACTTT,CASRGQGDSPLHF
TRBJ1-1,TRBD1,NA,TRBV27,TGTGCCAGCAGTTTATCTCCAGAAGACAGGGGGCTGGGGACTGAAGCTTTCTTT,CASSLSPEDRGLGTEAFF
TRBJ1-1,NA,NA,TRBV6-1,TGTGCCAGCAGTGAAGTTCTCCTGGATCAGACGAGGGCTTTCTTT,CASSEVLLDQTRAFF
TRBJ2-3,TRBD2,NA,TRBV15,TGTGCCACCAGCAGGTATAGCGGGGCTGTCTCGACAGATACGCAGTATTTT,CATSRYSGAVSTDTQYF
TRBJ2-7,NA,NA,TRBV5-6,TGTGCCAGCACCCTGTCTCCCAGTTCCTACGAGCAGTACTTC,CASTLSPSSYEQYF
TRBJ2-3,TRBD1,NA,TRBV11-1,TGTGCCAGCAGCTCCGGGACAGGCTGGGGGGATACGCAGTATTTT,CASSSGTGWGDTQYF
TRBJ2-7,NA,NA,TRBV11-2,TGTGCCAGCAGCTTAGTACGGGGGGCCGAGCAGTACTTC,CASSLVRGAEQYF
TRBJ1-3,NA,NA,TRBV9,TGTGCCAGCAGCCCCCTGAGGGCCTACTCTGGAAACACCATATATTTT,CASSPLRAYSGNTIYF